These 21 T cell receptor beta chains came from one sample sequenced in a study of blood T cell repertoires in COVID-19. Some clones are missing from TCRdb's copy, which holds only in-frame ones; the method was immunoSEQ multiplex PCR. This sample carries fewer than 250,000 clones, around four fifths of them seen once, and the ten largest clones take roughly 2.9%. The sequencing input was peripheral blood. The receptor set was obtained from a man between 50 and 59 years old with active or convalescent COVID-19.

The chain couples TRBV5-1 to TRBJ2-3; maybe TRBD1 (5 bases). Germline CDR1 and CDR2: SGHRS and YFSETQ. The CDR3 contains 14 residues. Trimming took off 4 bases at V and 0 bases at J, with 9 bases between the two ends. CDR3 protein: CASSRDSSTDTQYF. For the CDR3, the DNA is TGCGCCAGCAGCCGTGACAGTAGCACAGATACGCAGTATTTT.

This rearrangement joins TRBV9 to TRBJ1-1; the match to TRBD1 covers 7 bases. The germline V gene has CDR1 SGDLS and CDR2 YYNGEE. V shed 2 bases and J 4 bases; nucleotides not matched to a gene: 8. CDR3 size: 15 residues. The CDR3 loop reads CASSVSSDRRTEAFF. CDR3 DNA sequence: TGTGCCAGCAGCGTTTCCTCGGACAGGCGCACTGAAGCTTTCTTT.

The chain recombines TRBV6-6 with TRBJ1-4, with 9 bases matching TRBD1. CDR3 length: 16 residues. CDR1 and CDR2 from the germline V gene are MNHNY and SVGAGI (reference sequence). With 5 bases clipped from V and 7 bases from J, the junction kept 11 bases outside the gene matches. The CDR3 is CASSAHSQGAGEKLFF. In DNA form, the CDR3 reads TGTGCCAGCAGTGCCCATTCACAGGGGGCGGGTGAAAAACTGTTTTTT.

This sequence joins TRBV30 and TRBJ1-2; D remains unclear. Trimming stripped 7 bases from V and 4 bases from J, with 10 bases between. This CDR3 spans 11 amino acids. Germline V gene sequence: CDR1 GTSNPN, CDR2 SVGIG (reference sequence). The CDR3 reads CALTETYGYTF. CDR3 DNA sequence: TGTGCCTTGACGGAGACCTATGGCTACACCTTC. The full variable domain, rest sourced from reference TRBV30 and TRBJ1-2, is SQTIHQWPATLVQPVGSPLSLECTVEGTSNPNLYWYRQAAGRGLQLLFYSVGIGQISSEVPQNLSASRPQDRQFILSSKKLLLSDSGFYLCALTETYGYTFGSGTRLTVV.

The CDR3 region has the DNA TGTGCCAGCAACGGGGGACGCGAGGAGACCCAGTACTTC. Its protein product is CASNGGREETQYF. This chain links TRBV25-1 with TRBJ2-5; perhaps TRBD2 as D (6 bases). V shed 7 bases and J shed 5 bases, with 14 bases lying between them. The V gene's germline CDR1 is MGHDK and CDR2 SYGVNS. The CDR3 length is 13 residues.

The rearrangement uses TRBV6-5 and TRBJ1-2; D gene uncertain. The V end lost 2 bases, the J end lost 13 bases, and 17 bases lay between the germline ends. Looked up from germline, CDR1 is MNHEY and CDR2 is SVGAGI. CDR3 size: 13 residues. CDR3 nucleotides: TGTGCCAGCAGTTACAACGTGGGAGTCTGGCCCACCTTC. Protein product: CASSYNVGVWPTF.

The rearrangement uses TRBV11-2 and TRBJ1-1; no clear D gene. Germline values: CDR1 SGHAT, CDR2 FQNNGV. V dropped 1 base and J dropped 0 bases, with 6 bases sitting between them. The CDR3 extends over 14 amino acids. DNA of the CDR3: TGTGCCAGCAGCTTAGTACTGCTGAACACTGAAGCTTTCTTT. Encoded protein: CASSLVLLNTEAFF. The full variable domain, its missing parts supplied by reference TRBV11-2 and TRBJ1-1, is EAGVAQSPRYKIIEKRQSVAFWCNPISGHATLYWYQQILGQGPKLLIQFQNNGVVDDSQLPKDRFSAERLKGVDSTLKIQPAKLEDSAVYLCASSLVLLNTEAFFGQGTRLTVV.

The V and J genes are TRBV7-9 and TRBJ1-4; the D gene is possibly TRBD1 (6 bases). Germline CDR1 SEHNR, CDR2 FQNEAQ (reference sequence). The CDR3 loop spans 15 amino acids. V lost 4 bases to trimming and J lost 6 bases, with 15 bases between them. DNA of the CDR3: TGTGCCAGCAGCTCCCTCGGGACATACGATGAAAAACTGTTTTTT. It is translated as CASSSLGTYDEKLFF.

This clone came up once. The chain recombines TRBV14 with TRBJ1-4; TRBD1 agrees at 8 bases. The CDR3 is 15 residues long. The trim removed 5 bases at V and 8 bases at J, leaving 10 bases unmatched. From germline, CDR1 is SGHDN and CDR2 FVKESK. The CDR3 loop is CASSFYGQGGEKLFF. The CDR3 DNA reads TGTGCCAGCAGCTTCTATGGACAGGGAGGCGAAAAACTGTTTTTT. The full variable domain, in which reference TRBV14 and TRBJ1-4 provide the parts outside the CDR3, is EAGVTQFPSHSVIEKGQTVTLRCDPISGHDNLYWYRRVMGKEIKFLLHFVKESKQDESGMPNNRFLAERTGGTYSTLKVQPAELEDSGVYFCASSFYGQGGEKLFFGSGTQLSVL.

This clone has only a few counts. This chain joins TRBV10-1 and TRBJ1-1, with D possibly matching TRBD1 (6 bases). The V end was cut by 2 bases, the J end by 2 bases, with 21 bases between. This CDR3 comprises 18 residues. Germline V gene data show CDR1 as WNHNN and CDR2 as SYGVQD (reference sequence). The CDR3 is CASSEPVRRTAHNTEAFF. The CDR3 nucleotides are TGCGCCAGCAGTGAGCCCGTTAGGAGGACAGCGCACAACACTGAAGCTTTCTTT.

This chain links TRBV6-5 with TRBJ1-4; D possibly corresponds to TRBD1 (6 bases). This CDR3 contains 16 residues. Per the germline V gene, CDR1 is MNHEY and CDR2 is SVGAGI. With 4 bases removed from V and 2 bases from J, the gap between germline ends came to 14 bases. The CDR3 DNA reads TGTGCCAGCAGTTTACAGGGAGCGCTCACTAATGAAAAACTGTTTTTT. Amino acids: CASSLQGALTNEKLFF.

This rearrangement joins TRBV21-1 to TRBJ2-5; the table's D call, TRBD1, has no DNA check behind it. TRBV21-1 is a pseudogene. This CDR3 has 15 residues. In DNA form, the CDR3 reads TGTGCCAGCAGCACCAAGGGACAGGGGAGAGAGACCCAGTACTTC. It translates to CASSTKGQGRETQYF.

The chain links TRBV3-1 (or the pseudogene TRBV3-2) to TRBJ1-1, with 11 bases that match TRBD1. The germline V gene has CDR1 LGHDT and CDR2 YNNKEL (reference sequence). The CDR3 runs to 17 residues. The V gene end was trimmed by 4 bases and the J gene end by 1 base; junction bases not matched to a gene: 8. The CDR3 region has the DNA TGTGCCAGCAGCCCGGACAGGGGGCTAAGTTCGAACACTGAAGCTTTCTTT. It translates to CASSPDRGLSSNTEAFF.

This CDR3 is CASGQGTNYGYTF. CDR3 DNA sequence: TGTGCCAGCGGACAGGGGACTAACTATGGCTACACCTTC. The rearrangement uses TRBV18 and TRBJ1-2; 9 bases fit TRBD1. CDR1 is KGHSH and CDR2 is LQKENI in the germline V gene. Trimming at V came to 8 bases and at J to 0 bases, leaving 1 base not matched to a gene. CDR3 length equals 13 residues.

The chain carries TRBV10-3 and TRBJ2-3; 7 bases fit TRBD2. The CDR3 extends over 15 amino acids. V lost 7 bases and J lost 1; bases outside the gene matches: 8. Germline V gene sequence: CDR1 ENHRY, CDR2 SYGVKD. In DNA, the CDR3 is TGTGCCATCACCCCCGGACTAGAGGGCACAGATACGCAGTATTTT. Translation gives CAITPGLEGTDTQYF.

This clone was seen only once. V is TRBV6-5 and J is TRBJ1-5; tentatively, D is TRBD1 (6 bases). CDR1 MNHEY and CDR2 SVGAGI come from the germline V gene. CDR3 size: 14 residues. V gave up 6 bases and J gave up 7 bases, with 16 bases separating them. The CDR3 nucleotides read TGTGCCAGCAGGGGATCAGACAGGTTCCAGCCCCAGCATTTT. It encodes CASRGSDRFQPQHF.

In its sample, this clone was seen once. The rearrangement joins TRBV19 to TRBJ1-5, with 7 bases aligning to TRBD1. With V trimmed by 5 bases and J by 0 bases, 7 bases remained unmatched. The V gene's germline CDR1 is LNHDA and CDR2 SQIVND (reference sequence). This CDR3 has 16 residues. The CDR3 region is CASSVSRDSSNQPQHF. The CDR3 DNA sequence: TGTGCCAGTAGTGTCTCCCGGGACAGTAGCAATCAGCCCCAGCATTTT.

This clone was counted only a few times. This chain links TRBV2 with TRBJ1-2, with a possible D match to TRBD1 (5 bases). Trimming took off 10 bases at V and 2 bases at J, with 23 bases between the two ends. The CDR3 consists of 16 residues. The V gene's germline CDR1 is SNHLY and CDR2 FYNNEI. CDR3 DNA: TGTGCCACTTACGCTTTGTCAGGATCAGGGAACTATGGCTACACCTTC. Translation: CATYALSGSGNYGYTF.

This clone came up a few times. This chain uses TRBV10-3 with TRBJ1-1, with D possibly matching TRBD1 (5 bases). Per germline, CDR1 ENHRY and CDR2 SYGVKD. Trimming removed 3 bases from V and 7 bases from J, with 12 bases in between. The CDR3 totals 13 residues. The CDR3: CAISEGEPREAFF. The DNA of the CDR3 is TGTGCCATCAGTGAAGGGGAACCCCGTGAAGCTTTCTTT.

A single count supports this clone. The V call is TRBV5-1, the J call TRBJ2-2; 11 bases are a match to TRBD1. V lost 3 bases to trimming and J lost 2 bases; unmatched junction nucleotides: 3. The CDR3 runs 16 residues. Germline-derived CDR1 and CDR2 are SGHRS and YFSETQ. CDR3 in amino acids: CASSYRTGGNTGELFF. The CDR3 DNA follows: TGCGCCAGCAGCTACCGGACAGGGGGCAACACCGGGGAGCTGTTTTTT.

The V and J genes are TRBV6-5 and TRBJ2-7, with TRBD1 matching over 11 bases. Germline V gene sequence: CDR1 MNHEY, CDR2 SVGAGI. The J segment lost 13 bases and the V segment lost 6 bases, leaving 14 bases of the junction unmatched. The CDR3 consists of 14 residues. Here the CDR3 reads CASSRLGTDRGQYF. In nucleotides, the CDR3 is TGTGCCAGCAGCCGCCTAGGAACGGACAGGGGGCAATACTTC.